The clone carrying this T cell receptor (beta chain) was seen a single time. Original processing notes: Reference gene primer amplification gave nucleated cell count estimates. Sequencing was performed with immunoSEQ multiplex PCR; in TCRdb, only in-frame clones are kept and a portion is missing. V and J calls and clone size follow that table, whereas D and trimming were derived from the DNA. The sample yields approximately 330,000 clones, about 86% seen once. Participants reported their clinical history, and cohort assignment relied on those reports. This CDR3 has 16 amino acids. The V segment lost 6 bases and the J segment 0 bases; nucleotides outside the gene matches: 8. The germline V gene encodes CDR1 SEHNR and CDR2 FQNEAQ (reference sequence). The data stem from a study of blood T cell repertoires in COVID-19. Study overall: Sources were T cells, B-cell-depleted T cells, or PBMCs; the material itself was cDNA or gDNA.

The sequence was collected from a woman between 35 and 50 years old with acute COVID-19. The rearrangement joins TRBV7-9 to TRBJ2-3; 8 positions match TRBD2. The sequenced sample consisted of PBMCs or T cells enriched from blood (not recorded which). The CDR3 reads CASSSRGGSSTDTQYF. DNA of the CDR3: TGTGCCAGCAGTTCCCGGGGGGGATCTAGCACAGATACGCAGTATTTT.